This T cell receptor (beta chain) originates from a study of T cell responses to AZD1222 COVID-19 vaccine. Method: immunoSEQ multiplex PCR; TCRdb's copy keeps in-frame clones and lacks some. Here the sample spans approximately 170,000 clones, roughly nine tenths being singletons. Germline V CDR1 and CDR2: LNHDA, SQIVND (reference sequence). The CDR3 runs to 17 residues. Trimming took 3 bases from V and 0 from J; bases not matched to a gene: 6. The chain has TRBV19 and TRBJ1-3, with TRBD1 matching 9 bases. This receptor was identified in an adult who received the AZD1222 COVID-19 vaccine. The sample here was peripheral blood, taken 28 days after the second AZD1222 dose. The chain's CDR3 is CASSINEDRGSGNTIYF. CDR3 bases: TGTGCCAGTAGTATTAACGAGGACAGGGGCTCTGGAAACACCATATATTTT.